This T cell receptor beta chain was sequenced during a study of neoadjuvant anti-PD-1 for oral cavity cancer. Across the whole study: Patients mostly received three to four biweekly nivolumab doses at 3 mg/kg before surgery.

Patients were newly diagnosed with stage II-IVA oral cavity squamous cell carcinoma without prior systemic or radiation treatment. The patients had HPV-negative, locally advanced oral cavity squamous cell carcinoma. Trimming removed 1 base from V and 7 bases from J, with 16 bases in between. This CDR3 spans 14 amino acids. CDR1 is SQVTM and CDR2 is ANQGSEA in the germline V gene. Generated by immunoSEQ multiplex PCR, the TCRdb table keeps only in-frame clones and is missing some. The sample has thousands of clones, 74% seen once; the top ten hold approximately 3.3%. This TCR was recovered from a person aged 35-79 years with oral cavity squamous cell carcinoma. The chain carries TRBV29-1 and TRBJ1-2, with D perhaps TRBD1 (6 bases). The sequenced sample was PBMCs, obtained before nivolumab (anti-PD-1) treatment. CDR3 in amino acids: CSVEVSQGSGGYTF. The CDR3 DNA is TGCAGCGTTGAAGTCTCACAGGGATCGGGTGGCTACACCTTC.